This T cell receptor (beta chain) was found in a study of Graves' ophthalmopathy and Graves' hyperthyroidism. CDR1 and CDR2 (germline): DFQATT, SNEGSKA (reference sequence). The CDR3 contains 19 residues. Trimming cost V 0 bases and J 4 bases; bases outside gene matches: 19. The authors diagnosed from clinical symptoms, serum thyroxine, TRAb, thyroid ultrasound and orbital computed tomography. RNA transcripts were the template, and TCR beta CDR3 regions were amplified from them. HTBI primers were used in a first-round RT-PCR, which preceded a second-round multiplex PCR. MiXCR was run by TCRdb on the multiplex PCR reads, yielding one entry per CDR3 protein. The sample has about 380,000 distinct CDR3 sequences; approximately 15% are singletons. This clonotype was counted ten times or more.

This receptor was obtained from a woman between 18 and 29 years old with stable Graves' hyperthyroidism. This sequence joins TRBV20-1 and TRBJ2-7; 9 nucleotides match TRBD1. Sequencing was performed on peripheral blood. CDR3 loop: CSARDYMEREDRGSYEQYF. CDR3 in DNA: TGCAGTGCTAGAGATTATATGGAAAGGGAGGACAGGGGATCTTACGAGCAGTACTTC.